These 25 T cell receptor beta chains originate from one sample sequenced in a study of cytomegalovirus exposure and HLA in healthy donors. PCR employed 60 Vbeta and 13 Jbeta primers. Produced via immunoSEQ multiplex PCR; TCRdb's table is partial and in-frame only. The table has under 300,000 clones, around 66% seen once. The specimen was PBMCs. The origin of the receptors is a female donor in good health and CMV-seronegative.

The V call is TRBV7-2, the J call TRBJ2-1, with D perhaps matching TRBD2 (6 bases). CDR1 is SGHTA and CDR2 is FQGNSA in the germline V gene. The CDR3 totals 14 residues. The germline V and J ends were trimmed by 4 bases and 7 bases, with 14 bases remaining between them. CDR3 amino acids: CASSSLQRANEQFF. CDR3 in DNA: TGTGCCAGCAGCTCCTTGCAGCGGGCAAATGAGCAGTTCTTC.

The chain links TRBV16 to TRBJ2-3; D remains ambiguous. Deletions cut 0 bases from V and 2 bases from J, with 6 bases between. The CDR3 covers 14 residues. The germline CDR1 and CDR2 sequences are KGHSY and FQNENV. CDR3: CASSQSHYTDTQYF. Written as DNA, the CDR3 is TGTGCCAGCAGCCAATCTCACTACACAGATACGCAGTATTTT.

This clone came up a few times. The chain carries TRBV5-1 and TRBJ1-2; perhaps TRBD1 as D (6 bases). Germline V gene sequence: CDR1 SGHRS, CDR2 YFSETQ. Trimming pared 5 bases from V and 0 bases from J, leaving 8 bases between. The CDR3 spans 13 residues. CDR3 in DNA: TGCGCCAGCAGTGGACAGCCTAACTATGGCTACACCTTC. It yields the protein CASSGQPNYGYTF.

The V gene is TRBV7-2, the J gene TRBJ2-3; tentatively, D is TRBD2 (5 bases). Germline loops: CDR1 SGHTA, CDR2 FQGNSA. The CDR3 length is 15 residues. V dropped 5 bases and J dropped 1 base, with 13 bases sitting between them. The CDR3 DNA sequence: TGTGCCAGCAGCCCGGACTCACTAGGCACAGATACGCAGTATTTT. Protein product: CASSPDSLGTDTQYF. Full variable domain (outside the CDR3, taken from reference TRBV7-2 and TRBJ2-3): GAGVSQSPSNKVTEKGKDVELRCDPISGHTALYWYRQSLGQGLEFLIYFQGNSAPDKSGLPSDRFSAERTGGSVSTLTIQRTQQEDSAVYLCASSPDSLGTDTQYFGPGTRLTVL.

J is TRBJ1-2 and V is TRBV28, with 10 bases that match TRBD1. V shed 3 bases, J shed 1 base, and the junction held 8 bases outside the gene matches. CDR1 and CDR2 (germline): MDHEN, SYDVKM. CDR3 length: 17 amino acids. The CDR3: CASSFGGTGAINYGYTF. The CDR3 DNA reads TGTGCCAGCAGTTTTGGTGGGACAGGGGCTATTAACTATGGCTACACCTTC.

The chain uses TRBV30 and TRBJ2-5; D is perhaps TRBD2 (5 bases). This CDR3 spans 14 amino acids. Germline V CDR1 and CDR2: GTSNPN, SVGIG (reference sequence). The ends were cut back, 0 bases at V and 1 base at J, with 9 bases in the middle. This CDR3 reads CAWSVGGVQETQYF. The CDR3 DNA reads TGTGCCTGGAGTGTAGGAGGTGTCCAAGAGACCCAGTACTTC. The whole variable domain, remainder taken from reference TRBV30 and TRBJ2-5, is SQTIHQWPATLVQPVGSPLSLECTVEGTSNPNLYWYRQAAGRGLQLLFYSVGIGQISSEVPQNLSASRPQDRQFILSSKKLLLSDSGFYLCAWSVGGVQETQYFGPGTRLLVL.

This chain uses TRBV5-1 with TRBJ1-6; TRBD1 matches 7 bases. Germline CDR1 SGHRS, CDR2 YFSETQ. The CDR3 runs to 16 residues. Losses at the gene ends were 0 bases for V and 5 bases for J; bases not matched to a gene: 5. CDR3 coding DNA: TGCGCCAGCAGCTTGGCCCCGCAGGGGGATAATTCACCCCTCCACTTT. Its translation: CASSLAPQGDNSPLHF.

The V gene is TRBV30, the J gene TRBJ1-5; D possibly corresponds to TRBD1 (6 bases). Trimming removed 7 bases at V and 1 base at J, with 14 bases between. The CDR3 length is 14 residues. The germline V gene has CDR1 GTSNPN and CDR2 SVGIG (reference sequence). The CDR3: CAFWTVISNQPQHF. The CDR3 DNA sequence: TGTGCCTTCTGGACAGTAATAAGCAATCAGCCCCAGCATTTT.

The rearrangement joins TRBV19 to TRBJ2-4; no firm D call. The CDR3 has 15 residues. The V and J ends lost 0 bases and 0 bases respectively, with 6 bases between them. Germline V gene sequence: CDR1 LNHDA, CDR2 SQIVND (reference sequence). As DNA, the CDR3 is TGTGCCAGTAGTATAGACAGAATAGCCAAAAACATTCAGTACTTC. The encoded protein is CASSIDRIAKNIQYF.

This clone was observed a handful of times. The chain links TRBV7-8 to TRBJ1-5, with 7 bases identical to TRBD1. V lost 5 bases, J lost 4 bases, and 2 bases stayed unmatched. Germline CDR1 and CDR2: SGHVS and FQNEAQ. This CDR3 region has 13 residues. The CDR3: CASSTGVNQPQHF. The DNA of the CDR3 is TGTGCCAGCAGCACAGGGGTAAATCAGCCCCAGCATTTT.

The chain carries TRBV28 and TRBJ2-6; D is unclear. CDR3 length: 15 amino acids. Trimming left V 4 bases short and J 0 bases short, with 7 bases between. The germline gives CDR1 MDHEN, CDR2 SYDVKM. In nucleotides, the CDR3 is TGTGCCAGCAGTTCCAGGTTCTCTGGGGCCAACGTCCTGACTTTC. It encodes CASSSRFSGANVLTF.

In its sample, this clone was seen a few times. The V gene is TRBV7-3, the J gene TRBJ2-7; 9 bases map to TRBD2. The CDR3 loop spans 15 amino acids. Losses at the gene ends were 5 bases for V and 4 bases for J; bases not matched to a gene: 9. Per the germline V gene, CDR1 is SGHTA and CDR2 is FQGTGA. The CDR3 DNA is TGTGCCAGCAGCCTCATAGCGGGAGAGGCGTACGAGCAGTACTTC. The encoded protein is CASSLIAGEAYEQYF.

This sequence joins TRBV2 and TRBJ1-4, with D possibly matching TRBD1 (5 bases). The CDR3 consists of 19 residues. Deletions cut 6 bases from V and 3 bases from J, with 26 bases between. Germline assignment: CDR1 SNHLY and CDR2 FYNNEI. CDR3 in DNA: TGTGCCAGCAGGGTTGACAGTGACAAACCCGCCTTAGCTAATGAAAAACTGTTTTTT. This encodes CASRVDSDKPALANEKLFF.

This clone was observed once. CDR3 amino acids: CASSPRDSTYEQYF. The CDR3 DNA reads as TGCGCCAGCAGCCCACGGGACAGTACCTACGAGCAGTACTTC. The chain couples TRBV4-1 to TRBJ2-7; 7 positions match TRBD1. The germline gives CDR1 MGHRA, CDR2 YSYEKL. The V and J ends lost 4 bases and 2 bases, in that order; junction bases with no gene match: 5. This CDR3 comprises 14 residues.

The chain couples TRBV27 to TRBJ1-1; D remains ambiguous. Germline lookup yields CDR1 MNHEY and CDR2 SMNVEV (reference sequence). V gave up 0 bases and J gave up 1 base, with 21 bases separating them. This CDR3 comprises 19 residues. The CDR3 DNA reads TGTGCCAGCAGTTTATCGCCTTTTATGTGGAGGGTGGAGAACACTGAAGCTTTCTTT. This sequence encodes CASSLSPFMWRVENTEAFF.

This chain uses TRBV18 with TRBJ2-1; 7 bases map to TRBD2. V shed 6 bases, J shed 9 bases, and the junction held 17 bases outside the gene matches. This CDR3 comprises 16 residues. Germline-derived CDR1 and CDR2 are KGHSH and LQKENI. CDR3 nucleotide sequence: TGTGCCAGCTCCCCCGTACGGGCGGGAGATAGTAGTGAGCAGTTCTTC. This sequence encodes CASSPVRAGDSSEQFF. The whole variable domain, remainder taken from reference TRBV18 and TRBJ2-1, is NAGVMQNPRHLVRRRGQEARLRCSPMKGHSHVYWYRQLPEEGLKFMVYLQKENIIDESGMPKERFSAEFPKEGPSILRIQQVVRGDSAAYFCASSPVRAGDSSEQFFGPGTRLTVL.

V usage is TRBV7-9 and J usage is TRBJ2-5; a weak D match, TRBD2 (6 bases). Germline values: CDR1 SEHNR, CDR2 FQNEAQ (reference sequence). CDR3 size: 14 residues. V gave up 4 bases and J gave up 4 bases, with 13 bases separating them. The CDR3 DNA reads TGTGCCAGCAGCTCTCCGGGAGAACCAGAGACCCAGTACTTC. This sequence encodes CASSSPGEPETQYF.

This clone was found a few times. DNA of the CDR3: TGCAGTGCTACCCTGTCGTATGGCTACACCTTC. Translation gives CSATLSYGYTF. This chain joins TRBV20-1 and TRBJ1-2; unclear D gene. The CDR3 is 11 amino acids. The germline V gene encodes CDR1 DFQATT and CDR2 SNEGSKA (reference sequence). V shed 4 bases and J shed 5 bases, with 8 bases lying between them.

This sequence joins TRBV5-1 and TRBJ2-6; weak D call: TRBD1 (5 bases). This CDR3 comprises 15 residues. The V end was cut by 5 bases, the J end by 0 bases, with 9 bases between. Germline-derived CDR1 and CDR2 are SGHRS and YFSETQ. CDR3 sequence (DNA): TGCGCCAGCAGATTGCAGGGCTCTGGGGCCAACGTCCTGACTTTC. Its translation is CASRLQGSGANVLTF.

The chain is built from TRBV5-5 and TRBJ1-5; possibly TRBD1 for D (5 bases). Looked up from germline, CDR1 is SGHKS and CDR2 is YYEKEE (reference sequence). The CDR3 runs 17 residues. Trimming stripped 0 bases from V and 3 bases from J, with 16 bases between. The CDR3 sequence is CASSLGSRGPPNQPQHF. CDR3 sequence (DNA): TGTGCCAGCAGCTTGGGTAGTAGGGGCCCTCCCAATCAGCCCCAGCATTTT.

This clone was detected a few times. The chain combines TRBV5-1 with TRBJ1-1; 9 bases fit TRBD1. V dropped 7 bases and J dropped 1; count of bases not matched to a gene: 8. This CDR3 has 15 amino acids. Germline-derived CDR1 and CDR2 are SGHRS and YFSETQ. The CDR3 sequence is CASAGTGFGNTEAFF. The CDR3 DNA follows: TGCGCCAGCGCCGGGACAGGGTTTGGGAACACTGAAGCTTTCTTT.

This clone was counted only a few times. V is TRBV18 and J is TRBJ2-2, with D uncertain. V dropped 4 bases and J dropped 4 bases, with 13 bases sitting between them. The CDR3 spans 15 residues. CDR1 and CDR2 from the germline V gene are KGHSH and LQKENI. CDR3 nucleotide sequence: TGTGCCAGCTCACAGTCGTCGCAGGCCACCGGGGAGCTGTTTTTT. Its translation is CASSQSSQATGELFF.

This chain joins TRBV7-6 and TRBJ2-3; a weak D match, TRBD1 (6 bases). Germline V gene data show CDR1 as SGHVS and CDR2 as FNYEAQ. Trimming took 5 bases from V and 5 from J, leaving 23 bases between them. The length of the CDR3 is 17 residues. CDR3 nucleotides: TGTGCCAGCAGCCAAGACGGGCGTCAGGGGCGCGGAGATACGCAGTATTTT. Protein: CASSQDGRQGRGDTQYF.

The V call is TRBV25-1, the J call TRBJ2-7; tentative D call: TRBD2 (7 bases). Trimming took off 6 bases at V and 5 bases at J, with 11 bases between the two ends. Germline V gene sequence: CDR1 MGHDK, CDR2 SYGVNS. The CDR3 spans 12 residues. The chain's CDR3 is CASSEGGDEQYF. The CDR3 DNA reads TGTGCCAGCAGCGAAGGGGGGGACGAGCAGTACTTC.

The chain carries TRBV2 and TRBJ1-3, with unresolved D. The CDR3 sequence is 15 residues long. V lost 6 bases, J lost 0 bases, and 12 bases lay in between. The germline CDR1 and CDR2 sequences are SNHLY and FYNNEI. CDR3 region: CASRPGILSGNTIYF. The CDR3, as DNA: TGTGCCAGCAGACCCGGGATACTCTCTGGAAACACCATATATTTT.